What follows are 2 T cell receptor beta chains derived from one specimen sequenced in a study of T-cell memory formation after mild COVID-19. TCRdb processed the 5' RACE reads anew with MiXCR; each CDR3 protein has one entry. The data hold some 300,000 distinct CDR3 sequences, with around a fifth observed a single time. The specimen was PBMCs or a T cell subset sorted from them (not recorded which). Receptors were obtained from a man aged 18 to 29 who had mild COVID-19 (a few samples of this study predate the infection). Cell type and time point are not known.

This chain uses TRBV20-1 with TRBJ2-3, with a tentative D call TRBD2 (6 bases). Trimming pared 5 bases from V and 2 bases from J, leaving 11 bases between. This CDR3 has 13 amino acids. The germline CDR1 and CDR2 sequences are DFQATT and SNEGSKA (reference sequence). For the CDR3, the DNA is TGCAGTGCTCCGCGGGGCCTCACAGATACGCAGTATTTT. As protein: CSAPRGLTDTQYF.

Ten or more counts support this clonotype. The genes are TRBV12-3 or TRBV12-4 and TRBJ2-4; 9 bases are a match to TRBD1. Trimming took 5 bases from V and 7 from J; bases not matched to a gene: 6. The CDR3 loop spans 14 amino acids. CDR3 DNA sequence: TGTGCCAGCAGTCTGCCACAGGGGGCTAACATTCAGTACTTC. Translation gives CASSLPQGANIQYF.